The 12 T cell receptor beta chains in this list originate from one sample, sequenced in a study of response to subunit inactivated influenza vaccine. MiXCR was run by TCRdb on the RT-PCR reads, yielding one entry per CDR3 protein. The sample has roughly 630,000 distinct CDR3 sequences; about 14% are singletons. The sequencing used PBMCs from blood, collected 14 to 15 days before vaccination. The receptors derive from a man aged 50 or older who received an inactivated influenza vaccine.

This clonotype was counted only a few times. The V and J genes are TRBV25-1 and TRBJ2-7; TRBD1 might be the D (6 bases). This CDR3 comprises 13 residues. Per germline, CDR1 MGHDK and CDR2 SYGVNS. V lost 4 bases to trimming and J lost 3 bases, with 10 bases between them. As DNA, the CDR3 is TGTGCCAGCAGTGTGGACAGCGACTACGAGCAGTACTTC. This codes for CASSVDSDYEQYF.

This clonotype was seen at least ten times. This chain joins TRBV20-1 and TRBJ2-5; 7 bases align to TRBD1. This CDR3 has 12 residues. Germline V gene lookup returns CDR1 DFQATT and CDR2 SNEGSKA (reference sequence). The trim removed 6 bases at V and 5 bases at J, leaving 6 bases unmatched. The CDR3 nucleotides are TGCAGTGCAGCCGGACAGGCCGAGACCCAGTACTTC. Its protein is CSAAGQAETQYF.

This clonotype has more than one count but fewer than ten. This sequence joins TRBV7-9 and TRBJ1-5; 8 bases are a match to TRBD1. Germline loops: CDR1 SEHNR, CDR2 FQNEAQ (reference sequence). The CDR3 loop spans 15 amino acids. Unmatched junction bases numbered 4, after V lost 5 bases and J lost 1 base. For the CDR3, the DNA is TGTGCCAGCAGCCAGCGACAGGGGAGCAATCAGCCCCAGCATTTT. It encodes CASSQRQGSNQPQHF.

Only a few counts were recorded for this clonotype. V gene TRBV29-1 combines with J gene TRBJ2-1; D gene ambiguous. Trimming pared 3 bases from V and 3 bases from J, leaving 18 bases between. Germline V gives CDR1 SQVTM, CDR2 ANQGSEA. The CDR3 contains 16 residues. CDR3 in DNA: TGCAGCGTTGACCGACCCGGCCGTAACAACTACAATGAGCAGTTCTTC. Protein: CSVDRPGRNNYNEQFF.

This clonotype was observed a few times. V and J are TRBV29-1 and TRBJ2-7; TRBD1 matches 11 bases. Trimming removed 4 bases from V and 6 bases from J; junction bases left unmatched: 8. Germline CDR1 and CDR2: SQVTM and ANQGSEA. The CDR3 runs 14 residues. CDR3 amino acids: CSVAIGTGGSEQYF. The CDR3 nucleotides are TGCAGCGTTGCGATAGGGACAGGGGGTTCCGAGCAGTACTTC.

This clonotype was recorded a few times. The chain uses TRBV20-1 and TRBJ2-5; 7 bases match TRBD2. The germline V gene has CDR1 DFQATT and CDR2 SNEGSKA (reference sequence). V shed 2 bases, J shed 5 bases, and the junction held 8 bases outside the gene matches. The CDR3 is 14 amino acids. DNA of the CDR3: TGCAGTGCTAGATGGCCGGGAGGATCGGAGACCCAGTACTTC. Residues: CSARWPGGSETQYF.

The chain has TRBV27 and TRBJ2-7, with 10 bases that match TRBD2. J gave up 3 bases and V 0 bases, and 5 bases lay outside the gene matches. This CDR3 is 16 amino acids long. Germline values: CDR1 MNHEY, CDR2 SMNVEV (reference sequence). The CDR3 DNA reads TGTGCCAGCAGTTTATCAACTAGCGGGGTAAGCTACGAGCAGTACTTC. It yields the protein CASSLSTSGVSYEQYF.

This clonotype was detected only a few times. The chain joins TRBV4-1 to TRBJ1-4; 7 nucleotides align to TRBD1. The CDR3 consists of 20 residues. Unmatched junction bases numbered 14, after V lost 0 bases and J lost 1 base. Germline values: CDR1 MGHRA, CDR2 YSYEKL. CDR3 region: CASSQDPTTLYRGTNEKLFF. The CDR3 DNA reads TGCGCCAGCAGCCAAGATCCCACCACCCTATACAGGGGAACTAATGAAAAACTGTTTTTT.

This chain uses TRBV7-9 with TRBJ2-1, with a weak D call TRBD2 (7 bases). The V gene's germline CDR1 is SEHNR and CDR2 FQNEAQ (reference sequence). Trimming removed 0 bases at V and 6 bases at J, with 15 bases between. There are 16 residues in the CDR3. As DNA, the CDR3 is TGTGCCAGCAGCTTAGCGGGGGGGCTCGAGAGCAATGAGCAGTTCTTC. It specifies CASSLAGGLESNEQFF.

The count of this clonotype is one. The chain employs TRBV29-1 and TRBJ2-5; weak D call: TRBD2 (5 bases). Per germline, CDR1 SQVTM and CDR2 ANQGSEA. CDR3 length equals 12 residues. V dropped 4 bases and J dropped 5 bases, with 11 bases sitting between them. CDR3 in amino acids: CSVVQQRETQYF. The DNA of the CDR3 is TGCAGCGTTGTTCAGCAGCGGGAGACCCAGTACTTC.

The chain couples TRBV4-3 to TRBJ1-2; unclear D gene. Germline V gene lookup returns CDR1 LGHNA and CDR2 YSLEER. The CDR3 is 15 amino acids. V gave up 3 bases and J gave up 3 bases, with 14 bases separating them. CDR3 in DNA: TGCGCCAGCAGCCAGTCTGGTGGCGCAGACTATGGCTACACCTTC. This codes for CASSQSGGADYGYTF.

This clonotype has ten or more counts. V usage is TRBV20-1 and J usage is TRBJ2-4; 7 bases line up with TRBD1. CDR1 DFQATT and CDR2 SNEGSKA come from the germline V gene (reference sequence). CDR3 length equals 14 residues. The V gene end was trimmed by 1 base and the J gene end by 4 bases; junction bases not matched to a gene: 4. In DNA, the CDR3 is TGCAGTGCTAGAGCGAGACAGGGAAAAAACATTCAGTACTTC. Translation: CSARARQGKNIQYF.